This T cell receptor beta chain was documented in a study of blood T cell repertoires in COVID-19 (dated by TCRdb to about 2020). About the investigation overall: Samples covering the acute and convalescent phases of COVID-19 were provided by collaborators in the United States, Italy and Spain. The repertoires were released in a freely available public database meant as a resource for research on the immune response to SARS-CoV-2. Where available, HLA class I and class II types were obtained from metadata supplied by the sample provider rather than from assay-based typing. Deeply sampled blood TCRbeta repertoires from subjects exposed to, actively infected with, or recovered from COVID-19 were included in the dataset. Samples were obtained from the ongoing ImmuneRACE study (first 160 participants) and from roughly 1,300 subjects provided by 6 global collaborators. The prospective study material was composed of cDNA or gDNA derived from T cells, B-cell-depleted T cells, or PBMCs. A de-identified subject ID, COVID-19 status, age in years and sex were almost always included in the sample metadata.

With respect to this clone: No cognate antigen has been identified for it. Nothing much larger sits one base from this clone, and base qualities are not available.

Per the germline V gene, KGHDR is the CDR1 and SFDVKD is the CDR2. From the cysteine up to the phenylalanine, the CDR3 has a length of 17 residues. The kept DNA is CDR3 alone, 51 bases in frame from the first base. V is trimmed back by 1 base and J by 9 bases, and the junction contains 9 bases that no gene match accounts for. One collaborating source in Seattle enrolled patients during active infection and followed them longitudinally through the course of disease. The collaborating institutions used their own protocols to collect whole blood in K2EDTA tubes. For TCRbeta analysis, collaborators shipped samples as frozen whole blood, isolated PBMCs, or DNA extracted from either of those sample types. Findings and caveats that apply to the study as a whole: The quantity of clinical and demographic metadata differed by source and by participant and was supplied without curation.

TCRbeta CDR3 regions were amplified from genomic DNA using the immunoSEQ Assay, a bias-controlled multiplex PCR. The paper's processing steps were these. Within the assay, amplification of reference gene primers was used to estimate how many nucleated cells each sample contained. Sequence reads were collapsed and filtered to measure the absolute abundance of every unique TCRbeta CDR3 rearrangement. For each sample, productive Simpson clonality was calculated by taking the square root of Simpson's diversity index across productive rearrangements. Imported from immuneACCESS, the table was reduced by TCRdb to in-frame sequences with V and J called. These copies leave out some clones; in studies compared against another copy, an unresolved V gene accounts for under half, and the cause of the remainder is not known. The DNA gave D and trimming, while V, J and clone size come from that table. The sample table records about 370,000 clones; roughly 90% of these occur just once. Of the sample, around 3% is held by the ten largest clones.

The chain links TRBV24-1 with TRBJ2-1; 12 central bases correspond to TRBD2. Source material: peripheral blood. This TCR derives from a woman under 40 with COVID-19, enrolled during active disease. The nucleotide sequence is TGTGCCACCAGTGATTTCGGGGCTAGCGGGAGGGCCAGTGAGCAGTTCTTC. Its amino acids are CATSDFGASGRASEQFF.